Here is one T cell receptor beta chain with its context. Its target is not known. This entry belongs to a study of PD-1 blockade in classical Hodgkin lymphoma. The wider study: Patients had nivolumab dosed at 3 mg/kg, delivered intravenously every 2 weeks.

Relapse after autologous stem cell transplantation occurred in every patient, and brentuximab vedotin exposure varied. The CDR3 length is 14 residues. V lost 5 bases, J lost 0 bases, and 8 bases lay in between. Germline V CDR1 and CDR2: LNHDA, SQIVND (reference sequence). Study results and limitations: Complete responders started with a diversity level that resembled newly diagnosed patients at baseline. Newly diagnosed patients were said to have less baseline TCR diversity than healthy donors did. In CD4+ cells, TCR diversity went up significantly by C4D1, but in CD8+ cells it did not.

This table comes from immunoSEQ multiplex PCR, and its TCRdb copy is limited to in-frame clones, with some not included. The sample contains around 99,000 clones, about four fifths of which appear only once. Sequenced here: peripheral blood mononuclear cells (PBMCs), sampled before the second cycle of nivolumab. This receptor was identified in a human donor with classical Hodgkin lymphoma. The chain employs TRBV19 and TRBJ2-4; D not certain. The CDR3 sequence is CASSLRLAKNIQYF. In nucleotides, the CDR3 is TGTGCCAGTAGTCTCAGATTAGCCAAAAACATTCAGTACTTC.